Sequencing of this T cell receptor beta chain was carried out in a study of T cell responses to AZD1222 COVID-19 vaccine. Turning to the study itself: Analyses pooled second doses at about 4 or about 12 weeks.

CDR3 length: 15 amino acids. V was pared by 3 bases and J by 4 bases, with 16 bases between. The germline gives CDR1 SGDLS, CDR2 YYNGEE. This clone has a single count. Its antigen is unidentified. Study observations and caveats: The reported proportion of spike-specific TCRs targeting unmutated variant regions was nearly half. Baseline seropositivity characterized only six AZD1222 recipients.

Data came from immunoSEQ multiplex PCR; TCRdb stores just in-frame clones and leaves some out. The sample yields roughly 90,000 clones, 80% to 90% seen once. This clonotype was obtained from an adult in good health. The V call is TRBV9, the J call TRBJ1-1; maybe TRBD1 (5 bases). Material: peripheral blood, obtained on day 0 of AZD1222 vaccination. The CDR3 nucleotides read TGTGCCAGCAGCGCCGTGCACCTGGGGACCACTGAAGCTTTCTTT. Protein product: CASSAVHLGTTEAFF.